These T cell receptor beta chains were read from a single sample in a study of blood T cell repertoires in COVID-19. Using immunoSEQ multiplex PCR, the repertoire was profiled, and TCRdb retains in-frame clones only, with some absent. The sample yields 200,000 to 300,000 clones, 82% seen once. The sample was peripheral blood. Source of these receptors: a woman in her sixties with active or convalescent COVID-19. CDR3s include the opening cysteine and the closing phenylalanine or tryptophan. The D gene is left open where the match is weak. Clone size appears in some rows only: once, few, many, or a class for an expanded clone.

.,TRBJ2-1,.,TRBV21-1,TGTGCCAGCAGCAACGAGGGGGCCAACAATGAGCAGTTCTTC,CASSNEGANNEQFF
TRBD1,TRBJ2-7,few,TRBV5-1,TGCGCCAGCAGCTTTACAGGGGAAAGCTCCTACGAGCAGTACTTC,CASSFTGESSYEQYF
.,TRBJ1-1,.,TRBV4-3,TGCGCCAGCAGCCAGGATTCTTTGGGCAGAGAAGCTTTCTTT,CASSQDSLGREAFF
.,TRBJ2-7,.,TRBV27,TGTGCCAGCAGCGACAGCCACGAGCAGTACTTC,CASSDSHEQYF
TRBD1,TRBJ1-3,.,TRBV10-3,TGTGCCATCAGTGATCTGACTAGGACAGGGGAAAGCTCTGGAAACACCATATATTTT,CAISDLTRTGESSGNTIYF
.,TRBJ2-2,.,TRBV18,TGTGCCAGCTCACCACCCGCAGGAACCGGGGAGCTGTTTTTT,CASSPPAGTGELFF
TRBD1,TRBJ1-2,once,TRBV3-1/TRBV3-2,TGTGCCAGCAGCGGAACAGGGGTGAACTATGGCTACACCTTC,CASSGTGVNYGYTF
.,TRBJ1-3,.,TRBV6-5,TGTGCCAGCGAAACTGAGCCAGGCTCTGGAAACACCATATATTTT,CASETEPGSGNTIYF
.,TRBJ1-6,.,TRBV10-1,TGCGCCAGCAGTGAGTCCATCAATTCACCCCTCCACTTT,CASSESINSPLHF
.,TRBJ2-3,.,TRBV7-3,TGTGCCAGCAGCTCCGGACAAGTCTCAGATACGCAGTATTTT,CASSSGQVSDTQYF
.,TRBJ2-1,.,TRBV28,TGTGCCAGCATGACCCTGACGGGACTGGGGCATGAGCAGTTCTTC,CASMTLTGLGHEQFF
.,TRBJ2-1,.,TRBV9,TGTGCCAGCAGCCCAAGGGGGGGGAGCTCCTACAATGAGCAGTTCTTC,CASSPRGGSSYNEQFF
.,TRBJ1-1,.,TRBV11-1,TGTGCCAGCAGCGTCCGGGACATCTACACTGAAGCTTTCTTT,CASSVRDIYTEAFF
.,TRBJ2-3,once,TRBV10-1,TGCGCCAGCAGTAGTAGCGGCTCTAGCACAGATACGCAGTATTTT,CASSSSGSSTDTQYF
.,TRBJ2-7,.,TRBV30,TGTGCCTGGAGGGGGCCTGGCTACGAGCAGTACTTC,CAWRGPGYEQYF
.,TRBJ2-3,.,TRBV2,TGTGCCAGCAGAGACCACAGGTTCCCTAGCACAGATACGCAGTATTTT,CASRDHRFPSTDTQYF
TRBD1,TRBJ1-6,.,TRBV11-2,TGTGCCAGCAGCTTACCGGGACAGGGTGGTTCACCCCTCCACTTT,CASSLPGQGGSPLHF
.,TRBJ1-5,few,TRBV30,TGTGCCTGGGCTCCAGGCGGGAATCAGCCCCAGCATTTT,CAWAPGGNQPQHF
TRBD1,TRBJ2-3,.,TRBV19,TGTGCCAGTACCGACAGGGGGCGCGGAGATACGCAGTATTTT,CASTDRGRGDTQYF
TRBD1,TRBJ1-3,.,TRBV19,TGTGCCAGTAGTATCCAGGGACAGGCGGCGGGAAACACCATATATTTT,CASSIQGQAAGNTIYF
TRBD2,TRBJ2-3,once,TRBV7-9,TGTGCCAGCAGCGTAGGGACTAGCGGGCTCACAGATACGCAGTATTTT,CASSVGTSGLTDTQYF
.,TRBJ1-6,.,TRBV28,TGTGCCAGCTTACCAGGGTATAATTCACCCCTCCACTTT,CASLPGYNSPLHF
.,TRBJ2-2,.,TRBV30,TGTGCCTGGAGTCGGGGTGTTCATCCAAACACCGGGGAGCTGTTTTTT,CAWSRGVHPNTGELFF
.,TRBJ1-2,.,TRBV27,TGTGCCAGCAGTTTGGGGTGGGGGCAGGGATCGGGCTACACCTTC,CASSLGWGQGSGYTF
.,TRBJ2-5,.,TRBV10-3,TGTGCCATCAGTGACCCCCCTGGACTGGCGCCCCAAGAGACCCAGTACTTC,CAISDPPGLAPQETQYF
TRBD1,TRBJ1-6,.,TRBV30,TGTGCCTGGAGGTCGATCGGACAGGGTGACAATTCACCCCTCCACTTT,CAWRSIGQGDNSPLHF
TRBD1,TRBJ2-1,.,TRBV7-3,TGTGCCAGCAGCACCGGACAGGTCAGCTTCAATGAGCAGTTCTTC,CASSTGQVSFNEQFF
.,TRBJ2-2,.,TRBV7-8,TGTGCCAGCAGCTTAGGAAATAGCGGGAACACCGGGGAGCTGTTTTTT,CASSLGNSGNTGELFF
.,TRBJ1-6,.,TRBV5-3,TGTGCCAGAAGCTTGCTAGTTTGGAGTTCACCCCTCCACTTT,CARSLLVWSSPLHF
.,TRBJ1-5,.,TRBV3-1/TRBV3-2,TGTGCCAGCAGCCAAGGTGGGGGGAAGGATCAGCCCCAGCATTTT,CASSQGGGKDQPQHF
TRBD1,TRBJ2-1,.,TRBV14,TGTGCCAGCAGCCAAAGGACAGGCCGTCAGGGATCGGACAATGAGCAGTTCTTC,CASSQRTGRQGSDNEQFF
.,TRBJ1-1,.,TRBV2,TGTGCCACCATGGGATGGGGAGTCGACACTGAAGCTTTCTTT,CATMGWGVDTEAFF
TRBD1,TRBJ1-4,.,TRBV11-2,TGTGCCAGCAGCCAGGGGGGCAGGGATGGCGAAAAACTGTTTTTT,CASSQGGRDGEKLFF
.,TRBJ2-2,.,TRBV2,TGTGCCACCGCAGCCGGGACAAACACCGGGGAGCTGTTTTTT,CATAAGTNTGELFF
.,TRBJ1-2,.,TRBV6-5,TGTGCCAGCAGTCCCGCGGGGGCGCCCCGTGGCTACACCTTC,CASSPAGAPRGYTF
.,TRBJ1-4,.,TRBV24-1,TGTGCCACCAGTGACAACAGGGTGACTAATGAAAAACTGTTTTTT,CATSDNRVTNEKLFF
TRBD1,TRBJ1-2,.,TRBV10-3,TGTGCCATCAGTGAGCCTAACCTCCGGGACAGGGGAAGTTATGGCTACACCTTC,CAISEPNLRDRGSYGYTF
.,TRBJ1-4,.,TRBV3-1/TRBV3-2,TGTGCCAGCAGCCTCGGACTTCGAGGCGAAAAACTGTTTTTT,CASSLGLRGEKLFF
TRBD1,TRBJ2-7,.,TRBV5-4,TGTGCCAGCAGCTTACTTGCTAGGACAGGGGGCGGCGAGCAGTACTTC,CASSLLARTGGGEQYF
TRBD2,TRBJ2-7,few,TRBV7-2,TGTGCCAGCAGCTTCCGGACTAGCGGGGGGGCGAGGGACGAGCAGTACTTC,CASSFRTSGGARDEQYF
TRBD1,TRBJ2-2,once,TRBV19,TGTGCCAGTGGGAAGACAGGGGGCATCCCCGGGGAGCTGTTTTTT,CASGKTGGIPGELFF
.,TRBJ2-3,few,TRBV7-2,TGTGCCAGCAGCTTAGGGTGGGCTACAGATACGCAGTATTTT,CASSLGWATDTQYF
TRBD1,TRBJ1-3,.,TRBV27,TGTGCCAGCAGTCCCAGGGGGCGTTCAGGAAACACCATATATTTT,CASSPRGRSGNTIYF
TRBD2,TRBJ2-3,.,TRBV6-6,TGTGCCAGCAGTGCCCTAGCGGGGGCGGGTGAGGATACGCAGTATTTT,CASSALAGAGEDTQYF
TRBD2,TRBJ2-5,.,TRBV7-2,TGTGCCAGCAGAGGACTAGCGGGGGCGGAGACCCAGTACTTC,CASRGLAGAETQYF
.,TRBJ1-1,once,TRBV7-2,TGTGCCAGCAGCTTAGCTAGGAACACTGAAGCTTTCTTT,CASSLARNTEAFF
.,TRBJ1-1,.,TRBV19,TGTGCCAGTAGTATGAACAGGGACACTGAAGCTTTCTTT,CASSMNRDTEAFF
.,TRBJ2-7,.,TRBV3-1/TRBV3-2,TGTGCCAGCAGCCGAGTCCCTTCCCCGGGGTTCGAGCAGTACTTC,CASSRVPSPGFEQYF
.,TRBJ1-3,few,TRBV6-5,TGTGCCAGCAGTTACTCGAGGCCAAGTGGAAACACCATATATTTT,CASSYSRPSGNTIYF
TRBD2,TRBJ2-7,.,TRBV6-5,TGTGCCAGCATCATCCTAGCGGGGGCCTACGAGCAGTACTTC,CASIILAGAYEQYF
TRBD1,TRBJ1-4,.,TRBV6-5,TGTGCCAGCAGGGTGACAGGGGCAACTAATGAAAAACTGTTTTTT,CASRVTGATNEKLFF